The TCR beta chain described here comes from a study of cytomegalovirus exposure and HLA in healthy donors (dated by TCRdb to about 2017). Some background on the complete study: In an earlier analysis of roughly 500 of the donors, approximately 300 Gb of sequence data and some 100 million unique TCR beta sequences from about 190 million T cells were reported. In addition to the first cohort of approximately 650 subjects, a separate validation cohort of 120 different subjects was used. In the later analysis, no new phenotypic data were used to find candidate immune exposures; instead, reliance was placed on TCR beta sequences and their occurrence across donors. All discovery cohort repertoires had been generated using a single sequencing platform. The study aimed to test whether cataloging public T cell receptors could reveal signatures of past pathogen exposure. The number of donors typed differed by locus, with about 629-630 for A, B, C, DRB1 and DQB1, roughly 550 for DQA1, over 600 for DPA1, and 472 for DPB1. On average, roughly 250,000 unique TCR beta nucleotide sequences were sequenced per donor among fewer than 500 genotyped donors of the cohort, with 15% to 20% of those sequences being non-productive. A later analysis re-analyzed previously published TCR beta repertoires from approximately 670 donors and added high-resolution HLA genotyping to study TCR occurrence patterns. The study combined high-throughput TCR immunosequencing, statistical association of individual TCRs with disease status, and machine learning to predict cytomegalovirus infection status. An earlier analysis of nearly 600 of the donors applied high-throughput TCR beta sequencing to assess whether each TCR beta V gene segment acted as functional or pseudogenic. The T cell repertoires of several hundred subjects were profiled by immunosequencing and related to cytomegalovirus serostatus. The genetic ancestry cluster associated with self-reported Caucasian donors included over 80% of the roughly 400 genotyped donors. In a later genetic analysis, genome-wide SNP genotypes for about three fifths of the roughly 670 donors were used, and that subset was treated as a discovery cohort. A few DR-DQ haplotypes were handled as single units for association and clustering because linkage in the cohort was strong. Both class I and class II loci were covered by HLA typing, at four-digit resolution. An early release covering roughly 640 HLA-typed donors comprised approximately 290 gigabases of sequencing data and about 90 million unique TCR sequences. Donor age, sex, ethnicity and CMV serostatus were collected together with the repertoire data.

Results the study describes overall, beyond this receptor: A later analysis found that TCR association rates varied across HLA loci, with DRB1 alleles showing the most associated TCRs and HLA-C alleles the fewest. Some IMGT-functional V segments, including TRBV6-2 and TRBV6-3, could not be distinguished by the 87-base-pair reads and were therefore excluded. A later analysis reported that several top co-occurrence clusters appeared linked to parvovirus B19, influenza, CMV and Epstein-Barr virus. Correlated functional status among segregating V segments might reflect linkage disequilibrium, but an unknown experimental factor could not be ruled out. When HLA alleles, especially DR and DQ, strongly co-occurred, TCR associations were difficult to assign to individual alleles. According to a later genetic analysis, donors in an Asian-associated ancestry cluster had fewer N-insertions in productive TCRs than the approximately 670-donor mean. Specific HLA alleles were associated with some 15,000 TCR beta sequences at a false discovery rate of 0.05 in a later analysis. Three of the identified cytomegalovirus-associated TCR beta chains were confirmed in vitro to be specific for cytomegalovirus antigens. Most TCR sequences were observed very rarely across donors, whereas some public TCRs were present in many individuals. A further reported finding was that TCR beta sequences accurately predicted the HLA-A and HLA-B alleles for most subjects in the first cohort. The classifier was reported to diagnose cytomegalovirus status with high specificity and sensitivity in both the original and validation cohorts. Because some donors lacked HLA typing at each locus, the association tests relied only on the typed subset. The only immune exposure information available for the cohort was CMV serostatus. An association between a missense DCLRE1C variant and V-gene and J-gene trimming of TCR beta chains was found in a later genetic analysis and replicated in an independent cohort. Compared with equally common non-associated chains, HLA-associated TCR beta chains in a later analysis were more clonally expanded and had lower generation probabilities. A later analysis found that most CMV-associated TCR beta chains appeared HLA-restricted, with HLA associations seemingly driven largely by CMV exposure. Because counts were too low, seventeen rarely observed V segments, including chromosome 9 orphons, were excluded from the earlier analysis of several hundred of the donors. The sequencing pipeline was judged likely to have produced a cluster of highly shared sequence variants as a technical artifact. The presence/absence analyses assumed that sequencing depth was roughly uniform across donors, and that assumption may not be true. The study gave a list of 150 to 200 TCR beta chains associated with cytomegalovirus. In an earlier analysis of roughly 500 of the donors, most TCR beta V segments appeared in productive rearrangements about 90% or about 30% of the time, broadly matching IMGT annotations. The authors suggested that the approach could potentially be generalized to other disease states and immunological phenotypes. Only TCR beta chains were sequenced in this cohort, and the absence of alpha or paired-chain data limited detectable features.

On this clone: Its binding antigen is unknown. Base qualities are not at hand, and no much larger clone is one base apart.

The CDR3 has 15 amino acids, counting the end cysteine and phenylalanine. The kept DNA is CDR3 alone, 45 bases in frame from the first base. The germline V gene encodes CDR1 SGHTA and CDR2 FQGNSA. V is trimmed back by 4 bases and J by 3 bases, and the junction contains 4 bases that no gene match accounts for. In total, approximately 610 healthy bone marrow donors made up the cohort. At the time of sampling, all cohort members were nominally healthy, though unrecorded immune exposures were likely present. The donor tested CMV seronegative and was one of the 352 seronegative cohort members. A peripheral blood sample was collected from each donor, and TCR beta sequencing was performed on peripheral blood mononuclear cells. The Qiagen DNeasy Blood Extraction Kit was used to extract genomic DNA from the blood cell samples. Receptor libraries were prepared by the immunoSEQ multiplex PCR assay. The multiplex PCR relied on a mix of 60 forward primers for TCR Vbeta segments and 13 reverse primers for TCR Jbeta segments. Amplification of the CDR3 region of rearranged TCR beta genes was performed with a multiplex PCR assay on genomic DNA. On the Illumina HiSeq System, the amplified TCR beta libraries were sequenced as 87-base-pair reads. The authors' pipeline ran thus. A later analysis counted about 76 million unique TCR beta chains across the 500 to 850 repertoires, and around 12 million of these chains were shared by at least two donors. Raw reads were error-corrected and collapsed into unique sequences with a nearest-neighbor algorithm that merged closely related sequences to remove PCR and sequencing errors. CDR3 sequences were aligned to IMGT reference sequences to assign V, D and J gene segments. For a sequence to be retained, at least a six-nucleotide match to both a V gene segment and a J gene segment was required. A rearrangement counted as productive if the CDR3 had no stop codons and remained in frame with V and J, and every other rearrangement counted as non-productive. CDR3 was defined according to IMGT convention as the region running from the second conserved V-encoded cysteine to the conserved J-encoded phenylalanine. The earlier analysis of some 580 of the donors excluded any sequence lacking an unambiguous match to a single V gene segment. In an earlier analysis of several hundred of the donors, V segments were called functional above 56.7% productive rearrangements and were called segregating when the between-donor standard deviation exceeded 5%. A statistical classification framework was developed to diagnose cytomegalovirus status using the catalog of TCR beta chain sequences. In a later analysis, TCR nucleotide sequences were compared against IMGT/GENE-DB human TR gene sequences so that V and J genes could be assigned. The TCRdist pipeline was used in a later analysis to assign CDR3 sequences and most-parsimonious VDJ recombination scenarios. In a later analysis, each TCR beta chain was defined by its CDR3 amino acid sequence together with its V-gene family, and reads lacking a unique V-gene family were excluded. To address suspected cross-contamination and a sequencing artifact, a later analysis removed 550 to 750 highly shared, low-generation-probability nucleotide sequences. A later analysis calculated a clonal expansion index for each public chain from normalized within-repertoire ranks of inferred template counts. Generation probabilities in a later analysis came from a VDJ recombination model fitted to out-of-frame rearrangements, and those results were checked against IGoR. A later analysis scored TCR-TCR, TCR-HLA and TCR-CMV co-occurrence with hypergeometric tests, applying a repertoire-size bias correction to TCR pairs. A later analysis estimated false discovery rates by permuting HLA or CMV assignments 20 times. In a later analysis, co-occurring TCRs were grouped using DBSCAN, with TCRdist sequence similarity added in when clustering inside HLA-allele-positive subsets. Repertoires with fewer than 30,000 or more than 120,000 public chains were left out of co-occurrence clustering, as were five repertoires with anomalous nucleotide sharing. TCRdb mirrors the immuneACCESS table, restricted to in-frame sequences. Some clones are absent from its copies; in checked studies, under half trace to an unresolved V gene, and the reason for the others is unknown. That table gives V, J and clone size, and the DNA gave D and trimming. This sample holds 130,000 to 150,000 clones; 70% to 80% were observed only once. The leading ten clones occupy around 3.7% of the sample.

Sequencing used PBMCs. This sequence originates from a man between 18 and 29 years old in good health and CMV-seronegative. The sequence joins TRBV7-2 to TRBJ1-5, and TRBD1 aligns with 9 junction nucleotides. In nucleotides, the sequence is TGTGCCAGCAGCTCGGGACAGGGCCACAATCAGCCCCAGCATTTT. Translated, this gives CASSSGQGHNQPQHF.